These 3 T cell receptor beta chains share one sample of origin, sequenced in a study of T cell repertoires in cytomegalovirus infection. Their cognate antigens are unknown. TCRdb recomputed calls from the reads with MiXCR, one row per CDR3 protein. The sample lists a few hundred thousand distinct CDR3 sequences; under 45% were seen once. Sample: cultured PBMCs, taken from culture after CMV antigen stimulation. The receptors stem from a human donor in good health (CMV status not recorded). Some clones in this sample may be carry-over from other donors' samples.

The V call is TRBV7-2, the J call TRBJ2-3; D not certain. Trimming stripped 2 bases from V and 2 bases from J, with 14 bases between. The CDR3 sequence is 16 residues long. The V gene's germline CDR1 is SGHTA and CDR2 FQGNSA. The CDR3 region has the DNA TGTGCCAGCAGCTTAATTCCCGAGCTACTCACAGATACGCAGTATTTT. It yields the protein CASSLIPELLTDTQYF.

This sequence joins TRBV4-3 and TRBJ2-2; 7 nucleotides agree with TRBD2. The CDR3 length is 18 residues. V lost 0 bases, J lost 6 bases, and 13 bases stayed unmatched. Germline CDR1 is LGHNA and CDR2 is YSLEER. The CDR3 sequence is CASSQDGIGAGRPGELFF. The CDR3 DNA sequence: TGCGCCAGCAGCCAAGATGGGATTGGAGCGGGAAGGCCCGGGGAGCTGTTTTTT.

The rearrangement links TRBV19 to TRBJ2-3, with no clear D. The CDR3 is 13 residues long. Trimming took 10 bases from V and 0 from J, leaving 11 bases between them. Germline-derived CDR1 and CDR2 are LNHDA and SQIVND (reference sequence). CDR3 sequence reads: CATRATSTDTQYF. The CDR3 nucleotides read TGTGCCACCCGAGCAACTAGCACAGATACGCAGTATTTT.